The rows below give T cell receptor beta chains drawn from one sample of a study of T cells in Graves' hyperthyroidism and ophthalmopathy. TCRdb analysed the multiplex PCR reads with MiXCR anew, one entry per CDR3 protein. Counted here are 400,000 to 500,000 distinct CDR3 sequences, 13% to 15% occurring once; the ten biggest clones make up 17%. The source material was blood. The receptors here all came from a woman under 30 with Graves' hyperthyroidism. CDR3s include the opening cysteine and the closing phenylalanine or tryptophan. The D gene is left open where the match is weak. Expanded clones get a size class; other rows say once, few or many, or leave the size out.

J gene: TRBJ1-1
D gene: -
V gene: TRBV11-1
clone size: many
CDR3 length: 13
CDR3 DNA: TGTGCCAGCAGCGGTGGAGCGAACACTGAAGCTTTCTTT
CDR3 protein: CASSGGANTEAFF

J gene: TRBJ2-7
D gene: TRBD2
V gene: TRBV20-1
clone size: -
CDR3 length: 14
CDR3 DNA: TGCAGTGCTTTTAGCGGGAGAGGTACCTACGAGCAGTACTTC
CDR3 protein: CSAFSGRGTYEQYF

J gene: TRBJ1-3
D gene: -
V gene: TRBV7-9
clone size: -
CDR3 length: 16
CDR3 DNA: TGTGCCAGCAGCTTAGACAGACCGAGCTCTGGAAACACCATATATTTT
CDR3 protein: CASSLDRPSSGNTIYF

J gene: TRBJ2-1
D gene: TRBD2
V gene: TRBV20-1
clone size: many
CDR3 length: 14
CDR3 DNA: TGCAGTGCTAGATCTCTAGCGGAATACAATGAGCAGTTCTTC
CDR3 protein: CSARSLAEYNEQFF

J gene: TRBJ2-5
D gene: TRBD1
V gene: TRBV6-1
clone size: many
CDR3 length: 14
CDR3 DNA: TGTGCCAGCAGTGAAGAGGCACAGGGGAGAACCCAGTACTTC
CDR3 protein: CASSEEAQGRTQYF

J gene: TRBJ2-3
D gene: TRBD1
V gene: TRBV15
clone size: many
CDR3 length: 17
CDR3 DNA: TGTGCCACCAGCAGATCAAGAGGACAGGGACCCACAGATACGCAGTATTTT
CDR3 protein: CATSRSRGQGPTDTQYF

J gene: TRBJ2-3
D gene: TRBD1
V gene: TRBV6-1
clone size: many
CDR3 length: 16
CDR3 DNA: TGTGCCAGCAGTTCCCCTCACAGGGGAAGCACAGATACGCAGTATTTT
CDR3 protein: CASSSPHRGSTDTQYF

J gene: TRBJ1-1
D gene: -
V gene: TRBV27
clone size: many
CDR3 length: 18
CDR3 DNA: TGTGCCAGCAGTTCCCCCGGGTATGGGGCTAGGGGGGTCACTGAAGCTTTCTTT
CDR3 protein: CASSSPGYGARGVTEAFF

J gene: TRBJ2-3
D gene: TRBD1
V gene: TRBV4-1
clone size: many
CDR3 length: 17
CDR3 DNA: TGCGCCAGCAGCCAAGAGATGGGGGGACAGGGCATTTATACGCAGTATTTT
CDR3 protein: CASSQEMGGQGIYTQYF

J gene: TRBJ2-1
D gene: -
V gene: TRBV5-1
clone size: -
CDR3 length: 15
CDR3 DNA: TGCGCCAGCAGTACACCACCGGGTTCTTCCAATGAGCAGTTCTTC
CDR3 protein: CASSTPPGSSNEQFF

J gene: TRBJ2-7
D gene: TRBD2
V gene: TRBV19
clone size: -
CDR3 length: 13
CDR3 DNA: TGTGCCAGTACCGCGGGAGGGCCGGGTGAGCAGTACTTC
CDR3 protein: CASTAGGPGEQYF

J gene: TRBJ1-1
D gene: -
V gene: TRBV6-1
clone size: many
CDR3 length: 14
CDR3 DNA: TGTGCCAGCAGTTACGGGACGGCGAACACTGAAGCTTTCTTT
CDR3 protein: CASSYGTANTEAFF

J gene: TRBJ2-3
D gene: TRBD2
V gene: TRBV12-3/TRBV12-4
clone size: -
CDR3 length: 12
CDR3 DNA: TGTGCCAGCAGTTTTGGGACTAGCACGCAGTATTTT
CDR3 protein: CASSFGTSTQYF

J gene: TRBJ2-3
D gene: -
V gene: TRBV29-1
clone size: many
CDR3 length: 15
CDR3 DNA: TGCAGCGTTGAAGGCCCCGGGGGAGGCACAGATACGCAGTATTTT
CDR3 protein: CSVEGPGGGTDTQYF

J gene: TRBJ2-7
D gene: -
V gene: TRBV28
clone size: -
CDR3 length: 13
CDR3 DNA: TGTGCCAGCAGTGCCCACGTGGCCTACGAGCAGTACTTC
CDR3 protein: CASSAHVAYEQYF

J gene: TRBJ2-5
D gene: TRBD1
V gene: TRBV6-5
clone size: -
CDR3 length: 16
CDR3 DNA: TGTGCCAGTAGTTACAGACAGGGGGCTCTGGGAGAGACCCAGTACTTC
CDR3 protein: CASSYRQGALGETQYF